These 13 T cell receptor beta chains originate from one sample sequenced in a study of T cells after yellow fever vaccination. TCRdb ran MiXCR on the 5' RACE reads and lists one entry per CDR3 protein. The sample includes 400,000 to 450,000 distinct CDR3 sequences, over 15% seen only once; the top ten take about 18%. Specimen: PBMCs, collected before the yellow fever booster vaccination. These receptors originate from a man aged 18 to 35 who received the YFV17D yellow fever vaccine.

CDR3 loop: CASSILDREEAEAFF. The CDR3 DNA reads as TGTGCCAGCAGCATACTAGACAGGGAGGAGGCTGAAGCTTTCTTT. The chain employs TRBV5-6 and TRBJ1-1; 7 bases line up with TRBD1. The V gene's germline CDR1 is SGHDT and CDR2 YYEEEE. The CDR3 consists of 15 residues. Losses at the gene ends were 4 bases for V and 6 bases for J; bases not matched to a gene: 12.

This clonotype appeared a few times. The J gene is TRBJ1-2, the V gene TRBV20-1; the D is unclear. Germline values: CDR1 DFQATT, CDR2 SNEGSKA (reference sequence). The CDR3 loop spans 15 amino acids. CDR3 amino acids: CSSARPPSGNYGYTF. CDR3 bases: TGCAGCTCCGCTCGACCTCCTTCGGGAAACTATGGCTACACCTTC.

V gene TRBV7-2 combines with J gene TRBJ2-1, with D possibly matching TRBD1 (5 bases). Trimming removed 1 base at V and 11 bases at J, with 18 bases between. Germline V CDR1 and CDR2: SGHTA, FQGNSA. There are 15 residues in the CDR3. The CDR3 loop reads CASSLGRAWAGKQFF. The CDR3, as DNA: TGTGCCAGCAGCTTAGGCAGGGCCTGGGCAGGTAAGCAGTTCTTC.

Only a few counts were recorded for this clonotype. V is TRBV5-6 and J is TRBJ1-1; unclear D gene. Germline assignment: CDR1 SGHDT and CDR2 YYEEEE. Trimming left V 7 bases short and J 0 bases short, with 16 bases between. There are 15 residues in the CDR3. In DNA form, the CDR3 reads TGTGCCAGCTCAACAGCAACGGCGCTGAACACTGAAGCTTTCTTT. Protein: CASSTATALNTEAFF. Combining the CDR3 with reference TRBV5-6 and TRBJ1-1 gives the whole variable domain DAGVTQSPTHLIKTRGQQVTLRCSPKSGHDTVSWYQQALGQGPQFIFQYYEEEERQRGNFPDRFSGHQFPNYSSELNVNALLLGDSALYLCASSTATALNTEAFFGQGTRLTVV.

This clonotype appeared many times. The gene calls are TRBV7-2 and TRBJ1-1, with D possibly matching TRBD1 (6 bases). This CDR3 has 15 amino acids. V lost 7 bases and J 4 bases, leaving 19 bases between the germline ends. Germline-derived CDR1 and CDR2 are SGHTA and FQGNSA. CDR3 in amino acids: CASILVWGLGTEAFF. CDR3 in DNA: TGTGCCAGCATCCTGGTTTGGGGGCTCGGCACTGAAGCTTTCTTT.

The table lists this clonotype with a few counts. V is TRBV12-3 or TRBV12-4 and J is TRBJ1-6, with 10 bases matching TRBD1. The CDR3 is 14 amino acids. Trimming at V came to 7 bases and at J to 7 bases, leaving 4 bases not matched to a gene. The CDR3: CASIPGQGNSPLHF. CDR3 sequence (DNA): TGTGCCAGCATACCGGGACAGGGGAATTCACCCCTCCACTTT.

For the CDR3, the DNA is TGTGCCGAAACAGGTACCGAGCAGTACTTC. Protein sequence: CAETGTEQYF. V gene TRBV7-9 combines with J gene TRBJ2-7; D may be TRBD1 (5 bases). The CDR3 is 10 residues long. Trimming took 11 bases from V and 6 from J, leaving 11 bases between them. CDR1 and CDR2 (germline): SEHNR, FQNEAQ (reference sequence).

The J gene is TRBJ1-1, the V gene TRBV6-5; tentatively, D is TRBD1 (6 bases). Germline CDR1 MNHEY, CDR2 SVGAGI. V lost 0 bases, J lost 2 bases, and 13 bases lay in between. The CDR3 is 16 amino acids. CDR3 amino acids: CASSYSIYGTNTEAFF. The CDR3 nucleotides are TGTGCCAGCAGTTACTCGATTTACGGGACAAACACTGAAGCTTTCTTT.

This chain uses TRBV20-1 with TRBJ2-5; a possible D gene is TRBD1 (5 bases). The CDR3 length is 11 residues. Trimming took off 6 bases at V and 5 bases at J, with 10 bases between the two ends. Per the germline V gene, CDR1 is DFQATT and CDR2 is SNEGSKA (reference sequence). This CDR3 is CSARTWETQYF. The CDR3 DNA reads TGCAGTGCCCGGACATGGGAGACCCAGTACTTC.

This clonotype was observed a handful of times. The V gene is TRBV5-1, the J gene TRBJ2-1, with D maybe TRBD1 (7 bases). Germline V gene data show CDR1 as SGHRS and CDR2 as YFSETQ. V lost 4 bases to trimming and J lost 6 bases, with 11 bases between them. The CDR3 has 13 residues. The CDR3 nucleotides read TGCGCCAGCAGCGCGGGACAGACCAATGAGCAGTTCTTC. Translating gives CASSAGQTNEQFF.

J is TRBJ1-6 and V is TRBV6-1; D ambiguous. Per the germline V gene, CDR1 is MNHNS and CDR2 is SASEGT. Trimming cost V 0 bases and J 10 bases, with 7 bases left between them. This CDR3 contains 13 residues. The CDR3 nucleotides read TGTGCCAGCAGTGAAGCTATCCGATCACCCCTCCACTTT. Protein: CASSEAIRSPLHF.

The rearrangement uses TRBV20-1 and TRBJ2-1, with a possible D match to TRBD1 (5 bases). The V and J ends lost 5 bases and 2 bases respectively, with 10 bases between them. CDR3 length: 13 amino acids. In germline, CDR1 is DFQATT, CDR2 SNEGSKA (reference sequence). CDR3 DNA sequence: TGCAGTGCTTCGTCGACAGCCTACAATGAGCAGTTCTTC. As protein: CSASSTAYNEQFF.

This clonotype has a handful of counts. This chain links TRBV4-2 with TRBJ2-5; 8 bases are shared with TRBD2. The V segment lost 5 bases and the J segment 0 bases; nucleotides outside the gene matches: 8. There are 16 residues in the CDR3. Germline V gene sequence: CDR1 LGHNA, CDR2 YNFKEQ. CDR3 bases: TGTGCCAGCAGCGCCCGAGGAGCGGGGGACCAAGAGACCCAGTACTTC. The encoded protein is CASSARGAGDQETQYF.